Below are 25 T cell receptor beta chains sequenced from a single sample in a study of CD8 T cells in Susac syndrome. An amount of RNA that ranged from roughly 0.5 to 1 ug was reverse transcribed with random hexamers. TCRdb called the immunoSEQ multiplex PCR reads again in MiXCR, with one record for every CDR3 protein. The table records some 240,000 distinct CDR3 sequences, 90% to 97% of them present only once. The sequencing sample was made of CD4+ T cells from PBMCs. These receptors all stem from a human donor with Susac syndrome.

This chain joins TRBV2 and TRBJ1-2; TRBD1 might be the D (5 bases). V was trimmed by 1 base and J by 8 bases, leaving 11 bases between them. The CDR3 extends over 13 amino acids. Germline CDR1 is SNHLY and CDR2 is FYNNEI. The CDR3 region is CASSEDPGQGYTF. The CDR3 DNA is TGTGCCAGCAGTGAAGATCCAGGGCAGGGCTACACCTTC.

The chain is built from TRBV6-2 or TRBV6-3 and TRBJ1-1, with a weak D call TRBD1 (5 bases). Between the trimmed V and J ends, which lost 6 bases and 8 bases, there was a span of 10 bases. Per germline, CDR1 MNHEY and CDR2 SVGEGT. The CDR3 has 11 residues. The CDR3 bases are TGTGCCAGCAGACGACAGTGGGAAGCTTTCTTT. Protein: CASRRQWEAFF.

V is TRBV30 and J is TRBJ2-7; D is possibly TRBD2 (5 bases). Germline V lookup: CDR1 GTSNPN, CDR2 SVGIG (reference sequence). Trimming cost V 1 base and J 6 bases, with 13 bases left between them. This CDR3 comprises 13 residues. CDR3 sequence: CAWSGLAPFEQYF. The CDR3 DNA sequence: TGTGCCTGGAGTGGGCTAGCCCCATTCGAGCAGTACTTC.

V is TRBV28 and J is TRBJ1-2, with D possibly being TRBD1 (6 bases). This CDR3 is built from 16 residues. Germline loops: CDR1 MDHEN, CDR2 SYDVKM. The V gene lost 6 bases and the J gene lost 0 bases, with 17 bases spanning the gap. The CDR3 DNA reads TGTGCCAGCAGCCTAGGGGGGGGCCCAGCTAACTATGGCTACACCTTC. This gives the protein CASSLGGGPANYGYTF.

The chain uses TRBV7-6 and TRBJ2-6, with 10 bases lining up with TRBD2. The CDR3 has 18 residues. V trimming: 5 bases; J trimming: 0 bases; junction bases outside the gene matches: 7. From germline, CDR1 is SGHVS and CDR2 FNYEAQ. CDR3: CASSGGLAPNSGANVLTF. For the CDR3, the DNA is TGTGCCAGCAGCGGGGGACTAGCGCCAAACTCTGGGGCCAACGTCCTGACTTTC.

The J gene is TRBJ2-7, the V gene TRBV20-1; D uncertain. Germline V CDR1 and CDR2: DFQATT, SNEGSKA (reference sequence). The CDR3 length is 12 residues. V was clipped by 6 bases and J by 2 bases, with 11 bases between them. The CDR3 region is CSASPRTYEQYF. The CDR3 DNA reads TGCAGTGCATCACCCCGAACCTACGAGCAGTACTTC.

The V call is TRBV18, the J call TRBJ2-5; 9 bases are a match to TRBD1. V was clipped by 3 bases and J by 5 bases; unmatched bases: 10. Germline CDR1 KGHSH, CDR2 LQKENI. The CDR3 has 16 amino acids. The DNA of the CDR3 is TGTGCCAGCTCACCCGACGGGACAGGGATAATGGAGACCCAGTACTTC. Amino acids: CASSPDGTGIMETQYF.

Regarding this clonotype: The junction does not match germline at one end; this may be a read error. V is TRBV7-7 and J is TRBJ2-1; 7 bases align to TRBD2. This CDR3 comprises 16 residues. Germline V gene lookup returns CDR1 SSHAT and CDR2 FNYEAQ (reference sequence). The CDR3 reads CASSSIAGDSYNEQFF. The CDR3 coding sequence is TGTGCTAGCAGCTCCATCGCGGGAGACTCCTACAATGAGCAGTTCTTC. Variable domain in full (rest from reference TRBV7-7 and TRBJ2-1): GAGVSQSPRYKVTKRGQDVTLRCDPISSHATLYWYQQALGQGPEFLTYFNYEAQPDKSGLPSDRFSAERPEGSISTLTIQRTEQRDSAMYRCASSSIAGDSYNEQFFGPGTRLTVL.

In its sample, this clonotype was seen once. The CDR3 sequence is CASNLAGTDTQYF. In DNA form, the CDR3 reads TGTGCCAGCAATCTAGCGGGCACAGATACGCAGTATTTT. The chain couples TRBV25-1 to TRBJ2-3; 7 nucleotides line up with TRBD2. Germline V gene data show CDR1 as MGHDK and CDR2 as SYGVNS. The CDR3 has 13 amino acids. Losses at the gene ends were 7 bases for V and 1 base for J; bases not matched to a gene: 2.

The CDR3 sequence is CASKGLAERSYNEQFF. Here the CDR3 DNA reads TGTGCCAGCAAGGGACTAGCGGAACGCTCCTACAATGAGCAGTTCTTC. V usage is TRBV2 and J usage is TRBJ2-1; 11 positions agree with TRBD2. Trimming removed 7 bases from V and 0 bases from J; junction bases left unmatched: 5. The CDR3 runs to 16 residues. Germline CDR1 and CDR2: SNHLY and FYNNEI.

The rearrangement links TRBV18 to TRBJ2-1; perhaps TRBD2 as D (6 bases). The CDR3 has 15 amino acids. The V end lost 0 bases, the J end lost 2 bases, and 8 bases lay between the germline ends. Germline V gives CDR1 KGHSH, CDR2 LQKENI. CDR3 amino acids: CASSPPRGTYNEQFF. For the CDR3, the DNA is TGTGCCAGCTCACCACCCCGCGGGACCTACAATGAGCAGTTCTTC.

The chain carries TRBV5-6 and TRBJ1-2; D gene uncertain. V was cut by 1 base and J by 7 bases, with 5 bases left in between. Germline-derived CDR1 and CDR2 are SGHDT and YYEEEE. The CDR3 covers 11 residues. The CDR3 DNA follows: TGTGCCAGCAGCTTGTCTAGTGGCTACACCTTC. Protein sequence: CASSLSSGYTF.

The genes are TRBV10-3 and TRBJ2-5; 7 bases are shared with TRBD1. V trimming: 2 bases; J trimming: 3 bases; junction bases outside the gene matches: 6. Looked up from germline, CDR1 is ENHRY and CDR2 is SYGVKD. The CDR3 sequence is 15 residues long. CDR3 region: CAISEDRAPEETQYF. CDR3 sequence (DNA): TGTGCCATCAGTGAGGACAGGGCTCCCGAAGAGACCCAGTACTTC.

The chain employs TRBV15 and TRBJ2-7; the match to TRBD2 covers 7 bases. V dropped 0 bases and J dropped 0; count of bases not matched to a gene: 11. In germline, CDR1 is LNHNV, CDR2 YYDKDF (reference sequence). The CDR3 runs to 18 residues. The CDR3 sequence: CATSRDRGVADISYEQYF. Written as DNA, the CDR3 is TGTGCCACCAGCAGAGATCGGGGGGTAGCGGATATCTCCTACGAGCAGTACTTC.

This chain joins TRBV12-3 or TRBV12-4 and TRBJ2-2; D may correspond to TRBD1 or TRBD2 (5 bases each). V was pared by 6 bases and J by 9 bases, with 11 bases between. This CDR3 is 12 amino acids long. Written as DNA, the CDR3 is TGTGCCAGCAGGATAGGGACCCGGGAGCTGTTTTTT. As protein: CASRIGTRELFF.

A single count supports this clonotype. The chain combines TRBV6-4 with TRBJ2-4; 8 bases are a match to TRBD1. Germline loops: CDR1 MRHNA, CDR2 SNTAGT. The CDR3 totals 13 residues. V lost 3 bases, J lost 7 bases, and 2 bases stayed unmatched. The DNA for the CDR3 is TGTGCCAGCAGTGAAACAGGGGGGAACATTCAGTACTTC. This sequence encodes CASSETGGNIQYF.

This sequence joins TRBV29-1 and TRBJ1-1; D possibly corresponds to TRBD1 (5 bases). CDR3 length equals 14 residues. The germline V gene has CDR1 SQVTM and CDR2 ANQGSEA. Trimming removed 7 bases at V and 1 base at J, with 16 bases between. The CDR3 DNA is TGCAGCGCGCGAAAGGGGATAGGGAACACTGAAGCTTTCTTT. Translated, it gives CSARKGIGNTEAFF. The full variable domain, in which reference TRBV29-1 and TRBJ1-1 provide the parts outside the CDR3, is SAVISQKPSRDICQRGTSLTIQCQVDSQVTMMFWYRQQPGQSLTLIATANQGSEATYESGFVIDKFPISRPNLTFSTLTVSNMSPEDSSIYLCSARKGIGNTEAFFGQGTRLTVV.

The J gene is TRBJ1-4, the V gene TRBV12-3 or TRBV12-4; TRBD1 agrees at 8 bases. This CDR3 region has 13 residues. The V and J ends lost 7 bases and 7 bases, in that order; junction bases with no gene match: 5. Here the CDR3 reads CASNRGSFEKLFF. In nucleotides, the CDR3 is TGTGCCAGCAACAGGGGGAGTTTTGAAAAACTGTTTTTT.

The genes are TRBV27 and TRBJ1-2; 8 bases match TRBD1. The V gene end was trimmed by 5 bases and the J gene end by 7 bases; junction bases not matched to a gene: 6. This CDR3 is 13 amino acids long. Per germline, CDR1 MNHEY and CDR2 SMNVEV (reference sequence). CDR3 DNA: TGTGCCAGCAGTCCCCAAGGGACAGGTGGCTACACCTTC. It encodes CASSPQGTGGYTF.

V is TRBV11-2 and J is TRBJ1-1, with D unresolved. There are 13 residues in the CDR3. Trimming removed 2 bases from V and 1 base from J, with 5 bases in between. CDR1 and CDR2 (germline): SGHAT, FQNNGV. The CDR3 DNA is TGTGCCAGCAGCTTAAAGGCGAACACTGAAGCTTTCTTT. This translates into CASSLKANTEAFF.

The V gene is TRBV25-1, the J gene TRBJ2-7, with 11 bases that match TRBD1. This CDR3 has 16 residues. Germline-derived CDR1 and CDR2 are MGHDK and SYGVNS. Losses at the gene ends were 1 base for V and 2 bases for J; bases not matched to a gene: 4. The CDR3 DNA is TGTGCCAGCAGTGAATTCGGGACAGGGGGGACCTACGAGCAGTACTTC. Encoded protein: CASSEFGTGGTYEQYF.

The rearrangement links TRBV4-1 to TRBJ2-7, with TRBD2 matching 12 bases. V was clipped by 0 bases and J by 5 bases; unmatched bases: 11. This CDR3 has 18 residues. CDR1 and CDR2 (germline): MGHRA, YSYEKL. The CDR3 reads CASSQDPSGRASIDEQYF. The CDR3 DNA reads TGCGCCAGCAGCCAAGATCCTAGCGGGAGGGCCAGTATCGACGAGCAGTACTTC.

The chain employs TRBV15 and TRBJ1-5, with TRBD1 matching over 10 bases. V shed 5 bases and J 3 bases; nucleotides not matched to a gene: 7. The germline CDR1 and CDR2 sequences are LNHNV and YYDKDF (reference sequence). This CDR3 has 16 residues. The CDR3 region is CATSAGTGDFNQPQHF. CDR3 sequence (DNA): TGTGCCACCAGCGCAGGGACAGGGGACTTCAATCAGCCCCAGCATTTT.

The gene calls are TRBV23-1 and TRBJ2-2; a weak D match, TRBD2 (7 bases). TRBV23-1 qualifies as an ORF whose function is uncertain. The CDR3 sequence is 23 residues long. V was clipped by 1 base and J by 0 bases, with 30 bases between them. CDR3 bases: TGCGCCAGCAGTCAATGCGACCGTGCGGCGGGGGCCCCAACATCCACGAACACCGGGGAGCTGTTTTTT. This encodes CASSQCDRAAGAPTSTNTGELFF.

The count of this clonotype is one. This chain uses TRBV6-1 with TRBJ1-5; a weak D match, TRBD1 (6 bases). There are 16 residues in the CDR3. V lost 5 bases, J lost 2 bases, and 16 bases lay in between. Germline CDR1 reads MNHNS; CDR2 reads SASEGT. The CDR3 region is CASSPDRIFGNQPQHF. CDR3 bases: TGTGCCAGCAGTCCCGACAGGATTTTCGGCAATCAGCCCCAGCATTTT.